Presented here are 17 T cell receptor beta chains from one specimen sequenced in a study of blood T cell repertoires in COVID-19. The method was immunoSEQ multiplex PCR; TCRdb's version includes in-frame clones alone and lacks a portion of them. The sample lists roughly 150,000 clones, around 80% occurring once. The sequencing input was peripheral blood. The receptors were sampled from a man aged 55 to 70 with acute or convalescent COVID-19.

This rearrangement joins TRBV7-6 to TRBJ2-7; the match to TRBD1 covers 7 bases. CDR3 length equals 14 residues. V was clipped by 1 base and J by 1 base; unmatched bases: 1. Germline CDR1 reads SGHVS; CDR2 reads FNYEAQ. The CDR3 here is CASSLDRGSYEQYF. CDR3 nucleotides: TGTGCCAGCAGCTTAGACAGGGGATCCTACGAGCAGTACTTC.

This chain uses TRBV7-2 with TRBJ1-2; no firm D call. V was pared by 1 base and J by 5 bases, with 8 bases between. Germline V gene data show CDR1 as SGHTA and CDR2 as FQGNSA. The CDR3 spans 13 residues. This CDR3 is CASSLDRSYGYTF. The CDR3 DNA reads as TGTGCCAGCAGCTTAGACAGATCTTATGGCTACACCTTC.

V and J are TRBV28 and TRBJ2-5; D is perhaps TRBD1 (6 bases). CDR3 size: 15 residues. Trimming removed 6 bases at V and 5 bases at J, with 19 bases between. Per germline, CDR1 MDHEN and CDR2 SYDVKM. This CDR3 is CASRSQPQGYETQYF. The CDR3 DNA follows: TGTGCCAGCAGATCGCAGCCTCAGGGGTACGAGACCCAGTACTTC.

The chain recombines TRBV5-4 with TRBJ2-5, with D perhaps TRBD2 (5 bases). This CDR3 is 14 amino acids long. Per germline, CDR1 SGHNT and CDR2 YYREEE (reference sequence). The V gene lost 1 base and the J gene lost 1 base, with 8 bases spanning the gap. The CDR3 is CASSLPSGQETQYF. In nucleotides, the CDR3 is TGTGCCAGCAGCTTGCCCAGCGGCCAAGAGACCCAGTACTTC.

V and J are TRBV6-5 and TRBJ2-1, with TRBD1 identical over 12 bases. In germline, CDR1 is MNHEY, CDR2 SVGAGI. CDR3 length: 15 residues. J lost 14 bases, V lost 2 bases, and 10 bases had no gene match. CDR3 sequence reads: CASSYSWDRGQDKFF. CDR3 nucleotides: TGTGCCAGCAGTTACAGTTGGGACAGGGGGCAAGACAAGTTCTTC.

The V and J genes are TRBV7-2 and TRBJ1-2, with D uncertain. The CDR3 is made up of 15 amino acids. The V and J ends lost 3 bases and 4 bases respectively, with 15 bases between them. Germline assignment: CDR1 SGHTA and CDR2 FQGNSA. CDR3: CASSLSTGVGYGYTF. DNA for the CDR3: TGTGCCAGCAGCTTGTCGACCGGGGTGGGCTATGGCTACACCTTC.

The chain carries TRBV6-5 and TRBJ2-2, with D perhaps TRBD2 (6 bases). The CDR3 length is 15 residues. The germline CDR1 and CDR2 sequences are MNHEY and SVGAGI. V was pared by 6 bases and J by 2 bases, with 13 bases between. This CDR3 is CASSPRRGNTGELFF. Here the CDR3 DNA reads TGTGCCAGCAGCCCCCGGCGGGGAAACACCGGGGAGCTGTTTTTT.

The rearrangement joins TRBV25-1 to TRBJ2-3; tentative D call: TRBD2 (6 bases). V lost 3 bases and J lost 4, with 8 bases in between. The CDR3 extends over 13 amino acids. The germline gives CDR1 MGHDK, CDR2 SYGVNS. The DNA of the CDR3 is TGTGCCAGCAGTGATTGGGGGGCAGATACGCAGTATTTT. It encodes CASSDWGADTQYF.

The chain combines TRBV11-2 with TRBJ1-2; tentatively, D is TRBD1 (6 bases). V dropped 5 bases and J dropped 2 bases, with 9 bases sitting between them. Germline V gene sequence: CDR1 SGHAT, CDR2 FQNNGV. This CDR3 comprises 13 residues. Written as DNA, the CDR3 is TGTGCCAGCAGCCCTGGACAGAACTATGGCTACACCTTC. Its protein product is CASSPGQNYGYTF.

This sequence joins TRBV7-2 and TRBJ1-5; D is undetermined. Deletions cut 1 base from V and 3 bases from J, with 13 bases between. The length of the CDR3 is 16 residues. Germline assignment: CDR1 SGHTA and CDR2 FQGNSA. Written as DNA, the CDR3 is TGTGCCAGCAGCTTAGTTAGCTACTCGTCCAATCAGCCCCAGCATTTT. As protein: CASSLVSYSSNQPQHF.

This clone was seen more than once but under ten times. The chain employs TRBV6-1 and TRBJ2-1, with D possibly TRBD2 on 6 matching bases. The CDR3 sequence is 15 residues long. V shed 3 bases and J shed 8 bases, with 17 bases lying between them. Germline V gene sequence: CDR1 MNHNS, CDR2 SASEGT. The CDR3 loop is CASSEWGEWFDEQFF. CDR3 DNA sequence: TGTGCCAGCAGTGAGTGGGGGGAATGGTTCGATGAGCAGTTCTTC.

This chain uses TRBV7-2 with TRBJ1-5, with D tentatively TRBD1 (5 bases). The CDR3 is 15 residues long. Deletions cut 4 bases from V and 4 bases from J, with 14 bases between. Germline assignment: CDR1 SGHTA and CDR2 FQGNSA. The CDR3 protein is CASSWTAGPNQPQHF. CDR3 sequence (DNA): TGTGCCAGCAGCTGGACGGCGGGGCCAAATCAGCCCCAGCATTTT. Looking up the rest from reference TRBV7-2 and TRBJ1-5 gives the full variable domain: GAGVSQSPSNKVTEKGKDVELRCDPISGHTALYWYRQSLGQGLEFLIYFQGNSAPDKSGLPSDRFSAERTGGSVSTLTIQRTQQEDSAVYLCASSWTAGPNQPQHFGDGTRLSIL.

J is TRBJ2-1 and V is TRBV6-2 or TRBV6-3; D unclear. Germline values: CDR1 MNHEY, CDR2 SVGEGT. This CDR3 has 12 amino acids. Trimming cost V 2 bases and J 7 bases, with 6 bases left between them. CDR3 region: CASSYQQNEQFF. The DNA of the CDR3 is TGTGCCAGCAGTTACCAACAGAATGAGCAGTTCTTC.

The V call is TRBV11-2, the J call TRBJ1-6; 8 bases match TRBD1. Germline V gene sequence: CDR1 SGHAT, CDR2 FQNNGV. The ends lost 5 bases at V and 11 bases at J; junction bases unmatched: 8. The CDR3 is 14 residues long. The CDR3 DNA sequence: TGTGCCAGCAGCCCTACGGACAGGGCGGCACCCCTCCACTTT. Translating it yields CASSPTDRAAPLHF.

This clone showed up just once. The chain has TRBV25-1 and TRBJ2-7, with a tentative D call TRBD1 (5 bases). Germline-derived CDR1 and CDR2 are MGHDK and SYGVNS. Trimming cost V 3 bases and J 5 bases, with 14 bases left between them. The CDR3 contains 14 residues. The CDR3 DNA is TGTGCCAGCAGTGAGGCAGGGCGGACCAACGAGCAGTACTTC. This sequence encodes CASSEAGRTNEQYF.

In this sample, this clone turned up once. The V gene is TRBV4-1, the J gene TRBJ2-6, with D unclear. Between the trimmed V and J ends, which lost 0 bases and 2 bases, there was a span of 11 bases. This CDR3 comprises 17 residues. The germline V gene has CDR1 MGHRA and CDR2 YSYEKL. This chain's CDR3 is CASSQDFEAAGANVLTF. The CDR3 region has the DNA TGCGCCAGCAGCCAAGATTTCGAGGCGGCTGGGGCCAACGTCCTGACTTTC.

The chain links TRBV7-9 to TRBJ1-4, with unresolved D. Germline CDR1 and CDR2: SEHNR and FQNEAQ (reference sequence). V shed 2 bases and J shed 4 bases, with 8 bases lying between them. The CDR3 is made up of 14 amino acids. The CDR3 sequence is CASSLSSGNEKLFF. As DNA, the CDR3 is TGTGCCAGCAGCTTATCGAGCGGTAATGAAAAACTGTTTTTT.